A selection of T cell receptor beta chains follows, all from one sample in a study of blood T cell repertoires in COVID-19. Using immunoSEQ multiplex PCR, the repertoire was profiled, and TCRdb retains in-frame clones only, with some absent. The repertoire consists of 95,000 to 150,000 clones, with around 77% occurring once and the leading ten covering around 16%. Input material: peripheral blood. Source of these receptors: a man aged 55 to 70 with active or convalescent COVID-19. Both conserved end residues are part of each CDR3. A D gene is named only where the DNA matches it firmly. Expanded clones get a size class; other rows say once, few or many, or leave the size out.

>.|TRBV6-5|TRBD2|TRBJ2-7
CASTSGTPYEQYF
TGTGCCAGTACTAGCGGGACTCCCTACGAGCAGTACTTC
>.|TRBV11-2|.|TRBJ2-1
CASSLDGTTYNEQFF
TGTGCCAGCAGCTTAGATGGGACAACCTACAATGAGCAGTTCTTC
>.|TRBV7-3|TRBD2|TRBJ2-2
CASSFSSGTNTGELFF
TGTGCCAGCAGCTTTTCTAGCGGAACGAACACCGGGGAGCTGTTTTTT
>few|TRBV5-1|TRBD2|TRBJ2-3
CASSSGIRTDTQYF
TGCGCCAGCTCTAGCGGGATTCGCACAGATACGCAGTATTTT
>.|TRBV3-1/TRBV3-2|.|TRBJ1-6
CASSQLISPLHF
TGTGCCAGCAGCCAACTAATTTCACCCCTCCACTTT
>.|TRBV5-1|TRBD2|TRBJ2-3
CASSPGTSRDTQYF
TGCGCCAGCAGCCCCGGGACTAGCCGGGATACGCAGTATTTT
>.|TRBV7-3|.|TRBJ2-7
CASSTGYRGEQYF
TGTGCCAGCAGCACAGGGTATAGAGGAGAGCAGTACTTC
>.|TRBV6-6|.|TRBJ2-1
CASSTGLNNPEQFF
TGTGCCAGCAGCACGGGACTGAACAACCCTGAGCAGTTCTTC
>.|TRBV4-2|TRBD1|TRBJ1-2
CASSQEKTGGTYGYTF
TGTGCCAGCAGCCAAGAGAAGACAGGGGGCACCTATGGCTACACCTTC
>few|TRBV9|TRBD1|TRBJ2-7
CASSSRTGLGEQYF
TGTGCCAGCAGCTCCCGGACAGGCTTGGGCGAGCAGTACTTC
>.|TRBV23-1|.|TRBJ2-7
CASSQSRQPAYEQYF
TGCGCCAGCAGTCAATCCCGACAGCCAGCCTACGAGCAGTACTTC
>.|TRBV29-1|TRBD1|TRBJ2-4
CSVGTGGLDIQYF
TGCAGCGTCGGGACAGGGGGATTGGACATTCAGTACTTC
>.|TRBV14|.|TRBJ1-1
CASSQDQGWGTEAFF
TGTGCCAGCAGCCAAGACCAGGGGTGGGGGACTGAAGCTTTCTTT
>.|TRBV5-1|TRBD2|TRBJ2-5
CASSQGTSGAGETQYF
TGCGCCAGCAGCCAAGGGACTAGCGGCGCTGGGGAGACCCAGTACTTC
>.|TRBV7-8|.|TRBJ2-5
CASSLAMGGRGETQYF
TGTGCCAGCAGCTTAGCCATGGGGGGGCGCGGGGAGACCCAGTACTTC
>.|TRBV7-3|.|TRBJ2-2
CASSPGGNTGELFF
TGTGCCAGCAGCCCCGGTGGGAACACCGGGGAGCTGTTTTTT
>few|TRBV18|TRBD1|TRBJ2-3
CASSPGGQGTDTQYF
TGTGCCAGCTCACCAGGAGGACAGGGGACAGATACGCAGTATTTT
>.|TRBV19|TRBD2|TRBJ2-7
CASSREGSYEQYF
TGTGCCAGTAGTCGGGAGGGTAGTTACGAGCAGTACTTC
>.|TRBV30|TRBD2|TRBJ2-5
CAWSGLGLGETQYF
TGTGCCTGGAGTGGTTTAGGACTAGGTGAGACCCAGTACTTC
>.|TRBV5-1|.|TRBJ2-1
CASSWGLNEQFF
TGCGCCAGCAGCTGGGGACTCAATGAGCAGTTCTTC
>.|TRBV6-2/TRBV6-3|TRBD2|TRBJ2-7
CASSWTSGSREQYF
TGTGCCAGCAGTTGGACTAGCGGGAGTCGCGAGCAGTACTTC
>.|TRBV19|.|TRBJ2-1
CASSIRRPTDEQFF
TGTGCCAGTAGTATAAGGCGGCCTACCGATGAGCAGTTCTTC
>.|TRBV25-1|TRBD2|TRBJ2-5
CASQTSVQETQYF
TGTGCCAGCCAAACTAGCGTCCAAGAGACCCAGTACTTC
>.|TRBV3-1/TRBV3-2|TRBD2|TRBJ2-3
CASSGVAGGDTQYF
TGTGCCAGCAGCGGGGTAGCGGGGGGAGATACGCAGTATTTT
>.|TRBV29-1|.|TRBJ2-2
CSGRGTGELFF
TGCAGTGGTAGGGGTACCGGGGAGCTGTTTTTT
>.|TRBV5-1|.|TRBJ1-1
CASSLGGRRNTEAFF
TGCGCCAGCAGCTTGGGAGGTAGAAGGAACACTGAAGCTTTCTTT
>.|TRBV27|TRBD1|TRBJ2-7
CASSPGTGNYEQYF
TGTGCCAGCAGTCCCGGGACAGGGAACTACGAGCAGTACTTC
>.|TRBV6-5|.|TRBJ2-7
CASSYSPPRAYEQYF
TGTGCCAGCAGTTACAGTCCACCGCGCGCCTACGAGCAGTACTTC
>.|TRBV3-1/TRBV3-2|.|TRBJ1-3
CASSQWGNTIYF
TGTGCCAGCAGTCAGTGGGGAAACACCATATATTTT
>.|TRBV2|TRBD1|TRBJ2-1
CASSQEGGGFF
TGTGCCAGCAGTCAAGAAGGGGGCGGGTTCTTC
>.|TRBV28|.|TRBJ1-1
CASSRGKNTEAFF
TGTGCCAGCTCTAGGGGGAAGAACACTGAAGCTTTCTTT
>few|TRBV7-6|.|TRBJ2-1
CASSLVATSYNEQFF
TGTGCCAGCAGCTTGGTAGCGACTTCCTACAATGAGCAGTTCTTC
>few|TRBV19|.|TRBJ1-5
CASSIGPTYSNQPQHF
TGTGCCAGTAGTATTGGGCCAACATATAGCAATCAGCCCCAGCATTTT
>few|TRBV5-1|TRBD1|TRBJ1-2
CASSFLFGTADGYTF
TGCGCCAGCAGCTTTCTGTTTGGGACAGCTGATGGCTACACCTTC
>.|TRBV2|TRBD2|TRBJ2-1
CASSEWTSGRRSYNEQFF
TGTGCCAGCAGTGAGTGGACTAGCGGCCGTCGGTCGTACAATGAGCAGTTCTTC
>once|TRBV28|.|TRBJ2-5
CASREGAQPGGTQYF
TGTGCCAGCAGGGAGGGGGCACAACCTGGGGGGACCCAGTACTTC
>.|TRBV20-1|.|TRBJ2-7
CSARDYEQYF
TGCAGTGCTAGAGACTATGAGCAGTACTTC
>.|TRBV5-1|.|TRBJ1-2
CASSDSKSHGYTF
TGCGCCAGCAGCGATAGTAAGTCCCATGGCTACACCTTC
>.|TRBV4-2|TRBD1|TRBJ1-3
CASSTGQANTIYF
TGTGCCAGCAGCACCGGACAGGCAAACACCATATATTTT
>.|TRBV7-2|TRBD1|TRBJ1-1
CASRWTGGPEAFF
TGTGCCAGCAGATGGACAGGGGGCCCTGAAGCTTTCTTT
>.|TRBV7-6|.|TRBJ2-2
CASSPASGGELFF
TGTGCCAGCAGCCCCGCTTCCGGCGGGGAGCTGTTTTTT
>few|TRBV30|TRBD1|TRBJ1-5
CAWKQGDQPQHF
TGTGCCTGGAAACAGGGGGATCAGCCCCAGCATTTT
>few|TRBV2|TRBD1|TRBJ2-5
CAPLTQGLQETQYF
TGTGCGCCATTAACACAGGGGCTCCAAGAGACCCAGTACTTC
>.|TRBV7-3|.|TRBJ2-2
CASSLSTVLTGELFF
TGTGCCAGCAGCTTATCTACAGTTTTAACCGGGGAGCTGTTTTTT
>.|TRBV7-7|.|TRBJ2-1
CASSSGNEQFF
TGTGCCAGCAGCTCCGGGAATGAGCAGTTCTTC
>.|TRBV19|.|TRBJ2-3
CASSMGIRGSADTQYF
TGTGCCAGTAGTATGGGAATACGGGGTTCCGCAGATACGCAGTATTTT
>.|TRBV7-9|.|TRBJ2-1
CASSLARVSYNEQFF
TGTGCCAGCAGCTTAGCGCGGGTCTCCTACAATGAGCAGTTCTTC
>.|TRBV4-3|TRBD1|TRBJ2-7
CASSQVAGTVTPYEQYF
TGCGCCAGCAGCCAGGTGGCCGGGACAGTGACCCCCTACGAGCAGTACTTC
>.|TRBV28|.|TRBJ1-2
CASRPGNYGYTF
TGTGCCAGCAGACCCGGGAACTATGGCTACACCTTC
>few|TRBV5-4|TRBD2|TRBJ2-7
CASSPGTTKAYEQYF
TGTGCCAGCAGCCCCGGGACTACCAAGGCTTACGAGCAGTACTTC
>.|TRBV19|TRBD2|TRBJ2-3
CASSMSGAFTDTQYF
TGTGCCAGTAGTATGAGCGGGGCCTTCACAGATACGCAGTATTTT
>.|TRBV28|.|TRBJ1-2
CASSPSNYGYTF
TGTGCCAGCAGTCCTAGTAACTATGGCTACACCTTC
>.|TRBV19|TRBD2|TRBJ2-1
CASRYSAGRYGEQFF
TGTGCCAGTAGGTACTCAGCGGGAAGGTACGGTGAGCAGTTCTTC
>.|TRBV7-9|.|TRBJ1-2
CASSRDTTHGYTF
TGTGCCAGCAGCCGAGACACAACCCATGGCTACACCTTC